The clone carrying this TCR beta chain showed up many times. The antigen is not known. The germline gives CDR1 MNHNS, CDR2 SASEGT. Trimming took 3 bases from V and 1 from J, leaving 12 bases between them. There are 15 residues in the CDR3. The data originate from a study of Graves' ophthalmopathy and Graves' hyperthyroidism. Study information: There was a collection of peripheral blood at initial diagnosis, before any treatment.

Researchers took RNA transcripts and amplified TCR beta CDR3 regions from them. Second-round multiplex PCR came after a first-round RT-PCR that employed HTBI primers. TCRdb re-called the multiplex PCR reads through MiXCR, storing one row per CDR3 protein. The data contain 40,000 to 50,000 distinct CDR3 sequences, roughly 52% of them seen just once; the ten biggest clones take up approximately 20%. Findings of the study overall: Also, most clonotypes expanded in the thyroid above 0.001 frequency appeared in blood. In separating ophthalmopathy from stable hyperthyroidism, a 13-signature model achieved 85% to 90% sensitivity and 75% to 84% specificity.

The specimen was peripheral blood. The chain has TRBV6-1 and TRBJ2-5, with a possible D match to TRBD1 (7 bases). The source is an adult man with Graves' ophthalmopathy. CDR3 in amino acids: CASSDQGGSQETQYF. In DNA form, the CDR3 reads TGTGCCAGCAGTGATCAGGGGGGAAGCCAAGAGACCCAGTACTTC.